This T cell receptor (beta chain) is drawn from a study of blood T cells in healthy people across ages. The V end was cut by 4 bases, the J end by 2 bases, with 15 bases between. This CDR3 is 15 amino acids long. CDR1 and CDR2 (germline): KGHSH, LQKENI. Then a second PCR, running about 6 to 12 cycles, was carried out with a sample-barcoded 5' primer and a J-beta primer mix. TCRdb fed the 5' RACE reads into MiXCR, producing one record per CDR3 protein. The sample shows 800,000 to 1,300,000 distinct CDR3 sequences, almost 25% of them seen only once. These data were also reused for a study on T cells of mothers and their children.

The TCR was taken from a girl aged 2 to 9 in good health. Specimen: blood. The chain is built from TRBV18 and TRBJ2-7, with D possibly being TRBD1 or TRBD2 (5 bases each). The CDR3 DNA follows: TGTGCCAGCTCACGACTCGGGACGGAGACCTACGAGCAGTACTTC. This codes for CASSRLGTETYEQYF.